The clone carrying this T cell receptor (beta chain) has a count of ten or more. Its antigen is unidentified. This sample was taken from a study of breast tumors, draining lymph nodes, adjacent tissues. Each CDR3 protein gets one entry after TCRdb re-called the multiplex PCR reads with MiXCR. The top ten clones hold about 1.2% of a sample with about 300,000 distinct CDR3 sequences, under 35% of them seen once. Samples came from axillary lymph nodes draining the breast cancer. Study conclusions and caveats: Findings are consistent with lymph node origin and intratumoral expansion of most tumor T cells.

V trimming: 5 bases; J trimming: 5 bases; junction bases outside the gene matches: 12. The V gene's germline CDR1 is SGHNT and CDR2 YENEEA. The CDR3 consists of 16 residues. The receptor was isolated from a female donor with breast cancer. Some clones in this sample may be carry-over from other donors' samples. Sequencing was carried out using axillary lymph node tissue. The gene calls are TRBV11-3 and TRBJ2-7; 10 nucleotides align to TRBD1. For the CDR3, the DNA is TGTGCCAGCAGCCTTTCGATCGGGACAGGGGTACACGAGCAGTACTTC. The encoded protein is CASSLSIGTGVHEQYF. Together with reference TRBV11-3 and TRBJ2-7, the CDR3 gives the full variable domain: EAGVVQSPRYKIIEKKQPVAFWCNPISGHNTLYWYLQNLGQGPELLIRYENEEAVDDSQLPKDRFSAERLKGVDSTLKIQPAELGDSAVYLCASSLSIGTGVHEQYFGPGTRLTVT.